These 3 T cell receptor beta chains came from one sample sequenced in a study of cytomegalovirus exposure and HLA in healthy donors. Amplification used 60 Vbeta primers and 13 Jbeta primers. Assay: immunoSEQ multiplex PCR; the TCRdb copy retains only in-frame clones and omits some. Altogether fewer than 200,000 clones are present, around 87% being singletons, with the ten largest covering about 1.1%. Sequencing input: PBMCs. These receptor sequences come from a boy aged 2 to 10 in good health and CMV-seronegative.

The rearrangement joins TRBV6-5 to TRBJ2-7, with D possibly TRBD1 on 5 matching bases. The CDR3 has 14 amino acids. V was cut by 2 bases and J by 5 bases, with 13 bases left in between. In germline, CDR1 is MNHEY, CDR2 SVGAGI. This CDR3 is CASSYGQGYDEQYF. The DNA of the CDR3 is TGTGCCAGCAGTTACGGTCAGGGATATGACGAGCAGTACTTC.

This chain uses TRBV5-1 with TRBJ2-1, with D perhaps TRBD2 (6 bases). This CDR3 is built from 13 residues. V gave up 4 bases and J gave up 7 bases, with 12 bases separating them. Germline V gives CDR1 SGHRS, CDR2 YFSETQ. The CDR3 spells CASSTLAGNEQFF. As DNA, the CDR3 is TGCGCCAGCAGCACCTTGGCGGGAAATGAGCAGTTCTTC.

V is TRBV15 and J is TRBJ2-7; 7 nucleotides match TRBD2. The CDR3 is 15 amino acids. J was trimmed by 2 bases and V by 1 base; bases with no gene match: 5. CDR1 is LNHNV and CDR2 is YYDKDF in the germline V gene (reference sequence). This CDR3 reads CATSRGLAETYEQYF. The CDR3 bases are TGTGCCACCAGCAGAGGGCTAGCGGAAACCTACGAGCAGTACTTC.